This T cell receptor beta chain was sequenced for a study of T cell changes during pregnancy in multiple sclerosis. CDR3 length: 12 residues. The V end lost 4 bases, the J end lost 3 bases, and 7 bases lay between the germline ends. Per germline, CDR1 MNHNY and CDR2 SVGAGI (reference sequence). Assay: immunoSEQ multiplex PCR; the TCRdb copy retains only in-frame clones and omits some. Of 80,000 to 100,000 clones listed, about nine tenths are singletons. The V and J genes are TRBV6-6 and TRBJ2-7; D possibly corresponds to TRBD1 (6 bases). Source: peripheral blood, taken in the second trimester of pregnancy. The receptor was isolated from a female donor in good health, enrolled as a control in a pregnancy study. The CDR3 is CASSLDSYEQYF. In DNA form, the CDR3 reads TGTGCCAGCAGTTTGGACAGCTACGAGCAGTACTTC.